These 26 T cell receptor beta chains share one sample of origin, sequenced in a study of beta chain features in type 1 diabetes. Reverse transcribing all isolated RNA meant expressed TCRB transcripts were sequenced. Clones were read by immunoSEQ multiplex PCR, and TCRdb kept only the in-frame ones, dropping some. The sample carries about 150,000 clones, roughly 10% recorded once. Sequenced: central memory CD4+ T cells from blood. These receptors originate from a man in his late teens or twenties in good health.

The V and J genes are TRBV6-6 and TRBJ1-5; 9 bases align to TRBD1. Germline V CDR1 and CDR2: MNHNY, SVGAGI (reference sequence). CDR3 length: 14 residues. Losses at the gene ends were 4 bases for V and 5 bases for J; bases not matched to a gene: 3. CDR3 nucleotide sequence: TGTGCCAGCAGTTTATGGACAGGGGATCAGCCCCAGCATTTT. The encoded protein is CASSLWTGDQPQHF.

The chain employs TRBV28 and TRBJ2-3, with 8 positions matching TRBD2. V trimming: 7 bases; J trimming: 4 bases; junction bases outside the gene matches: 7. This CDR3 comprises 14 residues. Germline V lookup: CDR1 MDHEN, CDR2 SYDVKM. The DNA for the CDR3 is TGTGCCAGCACGCCAGCGGGAGAGTCAGATACGCAGTATTTT. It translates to CASTPAGESDTQYF.

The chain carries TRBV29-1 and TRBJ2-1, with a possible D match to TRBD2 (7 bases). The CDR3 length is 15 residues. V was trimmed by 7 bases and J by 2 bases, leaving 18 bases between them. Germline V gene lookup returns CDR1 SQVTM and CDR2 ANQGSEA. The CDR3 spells CSAPQGGGPYNEQFF. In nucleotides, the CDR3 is TGCAGCGCCCCCCAAGGGGGGGGGCCCTACAATGAGCAGTTCTTC.

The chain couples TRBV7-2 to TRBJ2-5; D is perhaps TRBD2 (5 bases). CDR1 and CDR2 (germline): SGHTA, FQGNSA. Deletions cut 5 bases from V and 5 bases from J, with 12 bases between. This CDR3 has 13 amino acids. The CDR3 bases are TGTGCCAGCAGCCCCAGGACGGGGGAGACCCAGTACTTC. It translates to CASSPRTGETQYF.

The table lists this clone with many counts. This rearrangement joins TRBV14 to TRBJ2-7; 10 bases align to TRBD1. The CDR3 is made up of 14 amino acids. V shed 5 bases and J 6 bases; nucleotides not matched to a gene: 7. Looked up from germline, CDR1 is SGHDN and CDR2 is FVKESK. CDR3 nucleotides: TGTGCCAGCAGCGCCCGGGACAGGGGAGGCGAGCAGTACTTC. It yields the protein CASSARDRGGEQYF. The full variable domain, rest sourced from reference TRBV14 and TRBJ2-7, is EAGVTQFPSHSVIEKGQTVTLRCDPISGHDNLYWYRRVMGKEIKFLLHFVKESKQDESGMPNNRFLAERTGGTYSTLKVQPAELEDSGVYFCASSARDRGGEQYFGPGTRLTVT.

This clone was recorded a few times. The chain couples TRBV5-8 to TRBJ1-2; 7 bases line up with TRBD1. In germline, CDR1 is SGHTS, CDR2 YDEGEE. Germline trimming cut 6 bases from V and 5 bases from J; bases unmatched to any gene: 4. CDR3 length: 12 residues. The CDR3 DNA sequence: TGTGCCAGCATACAGGGGTGGTATGGCTACACCTTC. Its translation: CASIQGWYGYTF.

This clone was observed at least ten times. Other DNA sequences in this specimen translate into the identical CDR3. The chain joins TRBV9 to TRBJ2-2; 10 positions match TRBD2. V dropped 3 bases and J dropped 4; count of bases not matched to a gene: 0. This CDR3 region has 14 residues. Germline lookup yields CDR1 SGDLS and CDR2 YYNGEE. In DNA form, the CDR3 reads TGTGCCAGCAGCGGGACTAGCGGCACCGGGGAGCTGTTTTTT. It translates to CASSGTSGTGELFF.

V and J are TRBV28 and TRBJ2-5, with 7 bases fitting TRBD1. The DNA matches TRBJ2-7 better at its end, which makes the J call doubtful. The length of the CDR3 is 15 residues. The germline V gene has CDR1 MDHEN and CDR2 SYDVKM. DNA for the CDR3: TGTGCCAGCAGTTTACCGGGACAGCTAATCTACGAGCAGTACTTC. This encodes CASSLPGQLIYEQYF.

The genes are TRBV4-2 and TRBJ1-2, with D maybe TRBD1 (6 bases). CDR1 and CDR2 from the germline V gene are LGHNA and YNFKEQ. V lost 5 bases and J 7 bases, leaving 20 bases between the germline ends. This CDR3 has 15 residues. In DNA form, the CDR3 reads TGTGCCAGCAGCTTAGAAGTCGTCATCAGGGGTGGCTACACCTTC. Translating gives CASSLEVVIRGGYTF.

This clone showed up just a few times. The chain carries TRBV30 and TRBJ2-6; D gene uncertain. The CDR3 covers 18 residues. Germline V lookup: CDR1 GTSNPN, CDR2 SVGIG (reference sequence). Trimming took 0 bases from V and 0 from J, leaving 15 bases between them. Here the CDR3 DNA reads TGTGCCTGGAGTGTAAAGGGTTTGTCTCACTCTGGGGCCAACGTCCTGACTTTC. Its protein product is CAWSVKGLSHSGANVLTF. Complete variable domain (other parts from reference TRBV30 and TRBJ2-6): SQTIHQWPATLVQPVGSPLSLECTVEGTSNPNLYWYRQAAGRGLQLLFYSVGIGQISSEVPQNLSASRPQDRQFILSSKKLLLSDSGFYLCAWSVKGLSHSGANVLTFGAGSRLTVL.

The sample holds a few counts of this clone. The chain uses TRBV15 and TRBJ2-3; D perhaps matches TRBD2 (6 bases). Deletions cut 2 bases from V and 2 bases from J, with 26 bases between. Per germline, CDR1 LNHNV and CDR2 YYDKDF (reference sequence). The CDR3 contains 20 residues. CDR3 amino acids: CATSRLTPGLLLTYTDTQYF. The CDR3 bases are TGTGCCACCAGCAGACTTACTCCGGGACTCCTCTTGACTTACACAGATACGCAGTATTTT. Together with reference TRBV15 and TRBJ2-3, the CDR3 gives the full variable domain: DAMVIQNPRYQVTQFGKPVTLSCSQTLNHNVMYWYQQKSSQAPKLLFHYYDKDFNNEADTPDNFQSRRPNTSFCFLDIRSPGLGDTAMYLCATSRLTPGLLLTYTDTQYFGPGTRLTVL.

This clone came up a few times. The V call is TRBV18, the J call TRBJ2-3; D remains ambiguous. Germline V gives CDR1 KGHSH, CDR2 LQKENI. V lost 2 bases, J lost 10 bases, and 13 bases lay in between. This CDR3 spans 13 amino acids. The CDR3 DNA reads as TGTGCCAGCTCACCATCAGATCAGCAAGCGCAGTATTTT. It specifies CASSPSDQQAQYF.

The CDR3 spells CASSTTWTGGTEAFF. CDR3 in DNA: TGTGCCAGCAGCACCACCTGGACAGGTGGCACTGAAGCTTTCTTT. The chain recombines TRBV7-9 with TRBJ1-1; 7 positions match TRBD1. Looked up from germline, CDR1 is SEHNR and CDR2 is FQNEAQ (reference sequence). Germline trimming cut 5 bases from V and 4 bases from J; bases unmatched to any gene: 10. CDR3 length: 15 residues.

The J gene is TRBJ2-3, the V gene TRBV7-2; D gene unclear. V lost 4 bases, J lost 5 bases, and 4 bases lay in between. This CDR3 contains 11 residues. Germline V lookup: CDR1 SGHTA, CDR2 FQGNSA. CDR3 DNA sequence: TGTGCCAGCAGCTCTCTAGATACGCAGTATTTT. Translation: CASSSLDTQYF.

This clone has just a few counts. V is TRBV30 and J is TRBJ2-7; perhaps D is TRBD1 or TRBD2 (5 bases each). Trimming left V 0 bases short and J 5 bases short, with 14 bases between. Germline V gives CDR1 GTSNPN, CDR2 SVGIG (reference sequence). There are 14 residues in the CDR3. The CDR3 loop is CAWSVGQGPDEQYF. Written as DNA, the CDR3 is TGTGCCTGGAGTGTGGGGCAGGGACCTGACGAGCAGTACTTC.

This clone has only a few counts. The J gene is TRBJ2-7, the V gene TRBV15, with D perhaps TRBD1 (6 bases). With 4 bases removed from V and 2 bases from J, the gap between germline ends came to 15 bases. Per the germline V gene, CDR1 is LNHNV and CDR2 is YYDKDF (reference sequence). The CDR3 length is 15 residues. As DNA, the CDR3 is TGTGCCACCAGCACCGGGACACCACCCACCTACGAGCAGTACTTC. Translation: CATSTGTPPTYEQYF. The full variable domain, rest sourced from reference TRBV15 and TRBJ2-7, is DAMVIQNPRYQVTQFGKPVTLSCSQTLNHNVMYWYQQKSSQAPKLLFHYYDKDFNNEADTPDNFQSRRPNTSFCFLDIRSPGLGDTAMYLCATSTGTPPTYEQYFGPGTRLTVT.

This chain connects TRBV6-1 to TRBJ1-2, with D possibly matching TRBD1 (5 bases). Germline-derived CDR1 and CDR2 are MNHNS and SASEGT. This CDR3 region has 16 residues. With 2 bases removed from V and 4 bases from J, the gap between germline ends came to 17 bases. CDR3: CASSEFSRALAYGYTF. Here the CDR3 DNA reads TGTGCCAGCAGTGAATTCAGCAGGGCCCTCGCCTATGGCTACACCTTC.

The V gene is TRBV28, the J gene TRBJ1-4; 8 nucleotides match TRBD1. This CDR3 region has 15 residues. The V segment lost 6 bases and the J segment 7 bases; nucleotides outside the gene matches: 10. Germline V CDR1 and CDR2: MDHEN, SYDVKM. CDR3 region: CASRIDRGPGEKLFF. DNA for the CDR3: TGTGCCAGCAGGATCGACAGGGGCCCAGGTGAAAAACTGTTTTTT.

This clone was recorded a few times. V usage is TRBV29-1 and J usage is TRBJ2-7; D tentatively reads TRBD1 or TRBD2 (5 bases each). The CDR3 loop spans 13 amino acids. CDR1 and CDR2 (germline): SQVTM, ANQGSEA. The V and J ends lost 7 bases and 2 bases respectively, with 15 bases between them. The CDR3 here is CSGTRPGTYEQYF. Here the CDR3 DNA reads TGCAGCGGGACACGCCCGGGGACCTACGAGCAGTACTTC.

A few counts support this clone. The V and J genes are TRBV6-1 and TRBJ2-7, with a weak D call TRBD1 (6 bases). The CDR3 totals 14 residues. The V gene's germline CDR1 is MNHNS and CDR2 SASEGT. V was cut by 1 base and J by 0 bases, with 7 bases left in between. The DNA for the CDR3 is TGTGCCAGCAGTGAAGACAGGGCCTCCTACGAGCAGTACTTC. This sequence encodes CASSEDRASYEQYF.

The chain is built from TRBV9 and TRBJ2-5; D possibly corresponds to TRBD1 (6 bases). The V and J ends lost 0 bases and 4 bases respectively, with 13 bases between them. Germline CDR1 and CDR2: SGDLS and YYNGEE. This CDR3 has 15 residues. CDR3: CASSVVGAQGETQYF. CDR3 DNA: TGTGCCAGCAGCGTAGTGGGGGCGCAGGGAGAGACCCAGTACTTC. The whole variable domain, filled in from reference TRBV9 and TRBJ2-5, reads DSGVTQTPKHLITATGQRVTLRCSPRSGDLSVYWYQQSLDQGLQFLIQYYNGEERAKGNILERFSAQQFPDLHSELNLSSLELGDSALYFCASSVVGAQGETQYFGPGTRLLVL.

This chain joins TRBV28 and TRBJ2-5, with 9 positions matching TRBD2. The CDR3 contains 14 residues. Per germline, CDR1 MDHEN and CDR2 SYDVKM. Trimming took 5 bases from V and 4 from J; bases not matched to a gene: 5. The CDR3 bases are TGTGCCAGCAGTATTAGCGGGGGACGAGAGACCCAGTACTTC. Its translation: CASSISGGRETQYF.

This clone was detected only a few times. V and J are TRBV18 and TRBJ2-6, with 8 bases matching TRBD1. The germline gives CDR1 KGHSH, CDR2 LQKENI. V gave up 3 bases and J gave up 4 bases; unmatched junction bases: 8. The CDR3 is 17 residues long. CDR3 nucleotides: TGTGCCAGCTCACCCATGGCCAGGGGGCGCGGGGCCAACGTCCTGACTTTC. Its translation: CASSPMARGRGANVLTF.

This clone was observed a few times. In nucleotides, the CDR3 is TGTGCCAGCAGCCAAGTTGCAAAGACAGGACGGAATGAGCAGTTCTTC. Translation gives CASSQVAKTGRNEQFF. V usage is TRBV14 and J usage is TRBJ2-1; tentative D call: TRBD1 (6 bases). Germline assignment: CDR1 SGHDN and CDR2 FVKESK. The CDR3 has 16 amino acids. V was shortened by 1 base and J by 7 bases, with 17 bases between the two germline ends.

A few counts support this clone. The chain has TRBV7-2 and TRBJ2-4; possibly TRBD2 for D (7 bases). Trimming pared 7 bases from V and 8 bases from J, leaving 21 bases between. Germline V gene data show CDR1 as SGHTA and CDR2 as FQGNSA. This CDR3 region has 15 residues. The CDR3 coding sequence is TGTGCCAGCACCCTTAATATAGGGGGGGCGGACATTCAGTACTTC. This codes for CASTLNIGGADIQYF.

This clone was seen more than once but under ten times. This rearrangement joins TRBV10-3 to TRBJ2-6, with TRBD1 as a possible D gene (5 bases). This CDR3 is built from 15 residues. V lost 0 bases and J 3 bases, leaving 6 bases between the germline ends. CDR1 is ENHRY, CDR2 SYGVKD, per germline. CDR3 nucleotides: TGTGCCATCAGTGAGTCAGGGGTTGGGGCCAACGTCCTGACTTTC. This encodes CAISESGVGANVLTF.